This TCR beta chain was captured in a study of blood T cell repertoires in COVID-19. Study-level information: Sites in the United States, Italy and Spain provided acute and convalescent COVID-19 samples.

The table came from immunoSEQ multiplex PCR; TCRdb's copy has only in-frame clones and leaves some out. Of fewer than 500,000 clones listed, 88% are singletons. Only one count was recorded for this clone. This study enrolled people aged about 18 to 100 from under 25 US geographic areas. Self-reported history from a screening survey and questionnaire set each donor's cohort. Material: PBMCs or T cells enriched from blood (not recorded which). The clonotype comes from a woman aged 25 to 39 with acute COVID-19.

The CDR3 nucleotides are TGTGCCAGCAGCCCCACTGGACAGGGGAGCTATGAAAAACTGTTTTTT. This codes for CASSPTGQGSYEKLFF. The V and J genes are TRBV7-2 and TRBJ1-4; 9 bases match TRBD1. With V trimmed by 5 bases and J by 6 bases, 10 bases remained unmatched. The CDR3 extends over 16 amino acids. Germline assignment: CDR1 SGHTA and CDR2 FQGNSA. The variable domain in full, completed from reference TRBV7-2 and TRBJ1-4, reads GAGVSQSPSNKVTEKGKDVELRCDPISGHTALYWYRQSLGQGLEFLIYFQGNSAPDKSGLPSDRFSAERTGGSVSTLTIQRTQQEDSAVYLCASSPTGQGSYEKLFFGSGTQLSVL.